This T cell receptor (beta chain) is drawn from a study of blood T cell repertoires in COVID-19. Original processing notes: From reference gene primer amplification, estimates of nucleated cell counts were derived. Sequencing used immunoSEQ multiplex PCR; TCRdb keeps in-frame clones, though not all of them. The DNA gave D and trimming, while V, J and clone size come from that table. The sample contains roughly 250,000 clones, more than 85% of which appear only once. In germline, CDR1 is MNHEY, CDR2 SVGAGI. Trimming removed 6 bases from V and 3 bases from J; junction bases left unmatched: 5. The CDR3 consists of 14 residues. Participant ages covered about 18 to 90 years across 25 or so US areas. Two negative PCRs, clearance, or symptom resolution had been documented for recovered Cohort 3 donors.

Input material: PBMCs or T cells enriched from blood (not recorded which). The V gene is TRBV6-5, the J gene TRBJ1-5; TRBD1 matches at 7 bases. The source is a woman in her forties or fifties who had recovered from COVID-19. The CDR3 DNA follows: TGTGCCAGCAGCTCGACAGGGCTCAATCAGCCCCAGCATTTT. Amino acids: CASSSTGLNQPQHF.